This T cell receptor beta chain was found in a study of blood T cell repertoires in COVID-19. The overall study: The United States, Italy and Spain were the sources of the acute and convalescent COVID-19 samples.

V was pared by 4 bases and J by 4 bases, with 7 bases of the junction left unmatched. The CDR3 extends over 15 amino acids. Germline V gives CDR1 MDHEN, CDR2 SYDVKM. Sequencing used immunoSEQ multiplex PCR; TCRdb keeps in-frame clones, though not all of them. The sample has roughly 100,000 clones, about nine tenths seen once. The sequence was collected from a man in his late teens or twenties with COVID-19, enrolled during active disease. The chain couples TRBV28 to TRBJ2-5; 9 bases match TRBD1. The material sequenced was peripheral blood. The CDR3 sequence is CASSSAGQGVETQYF. The CDR3 DNA reads as TGTGCCAGCAGTTCCGCGGGACAGGGAGTAGAGACCCAGTACTTC.